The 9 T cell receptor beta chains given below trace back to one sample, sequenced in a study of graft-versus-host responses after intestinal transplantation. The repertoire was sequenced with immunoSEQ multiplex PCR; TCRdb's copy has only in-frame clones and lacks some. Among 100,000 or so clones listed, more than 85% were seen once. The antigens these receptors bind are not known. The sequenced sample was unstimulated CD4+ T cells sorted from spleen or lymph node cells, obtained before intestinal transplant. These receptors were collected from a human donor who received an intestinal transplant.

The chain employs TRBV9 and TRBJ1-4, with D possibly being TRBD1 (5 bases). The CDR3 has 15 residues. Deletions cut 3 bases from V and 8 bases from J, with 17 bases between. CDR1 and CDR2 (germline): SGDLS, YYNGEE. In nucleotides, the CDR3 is TGTGCCAGCAGCGCGGGGGTCTTGGAAGGGGAAAAACTGTTTTTT. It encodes CASSAGVLEGEKLFF.

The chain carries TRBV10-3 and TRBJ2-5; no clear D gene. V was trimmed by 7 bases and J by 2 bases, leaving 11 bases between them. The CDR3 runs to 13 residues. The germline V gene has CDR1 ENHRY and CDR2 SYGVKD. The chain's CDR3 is CAIMRSEQETQYF. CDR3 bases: TGTGCCATCATGAGGTCAGAGCAAGAGACCCAGTACTTC.

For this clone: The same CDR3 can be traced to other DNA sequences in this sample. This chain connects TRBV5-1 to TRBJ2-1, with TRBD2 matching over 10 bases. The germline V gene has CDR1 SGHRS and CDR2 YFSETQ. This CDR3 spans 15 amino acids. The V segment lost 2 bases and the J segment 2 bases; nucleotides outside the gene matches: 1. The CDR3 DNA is TGCGCCAGCAGCTTAGGACTAGCGGCCTACAATGAGCAGTTCTTC. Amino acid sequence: CASSLGLAAYNEQFF. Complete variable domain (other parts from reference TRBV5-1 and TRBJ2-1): KAGVTQTPRYLIKTRGQQVTLSCSPISGHRSVSWYQQTPGQGLQFLFEYFSETQRNKGNFPGRFSGRQFSNSRSEMNVSTLELGDSALYLCASSLGLAAYNEQFFGPGTRLTVL.

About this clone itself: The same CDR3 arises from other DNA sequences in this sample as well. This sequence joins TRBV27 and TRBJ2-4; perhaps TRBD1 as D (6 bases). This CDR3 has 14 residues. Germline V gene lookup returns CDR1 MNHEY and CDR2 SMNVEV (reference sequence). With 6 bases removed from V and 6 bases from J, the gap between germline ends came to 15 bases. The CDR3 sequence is CASSRTATPNIQYF. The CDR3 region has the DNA TGTGCCAGCAGCCGGACAGCGACTCCAAACATTCAGTACTTC.

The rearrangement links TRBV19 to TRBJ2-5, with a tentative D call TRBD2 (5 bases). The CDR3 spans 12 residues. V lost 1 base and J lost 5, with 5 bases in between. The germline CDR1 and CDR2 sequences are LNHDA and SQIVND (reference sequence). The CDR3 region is CASSIAGETQYF. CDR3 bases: TGTGCCAGTAGTATAGCGGGGGAGACCCAGTACTTC.

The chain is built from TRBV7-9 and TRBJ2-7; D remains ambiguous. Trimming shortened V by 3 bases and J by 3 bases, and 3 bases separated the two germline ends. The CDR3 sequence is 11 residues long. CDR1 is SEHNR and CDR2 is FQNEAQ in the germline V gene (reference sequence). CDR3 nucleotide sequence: TGTGCCAGCAGCTTTCTCTACGAGCAGTACTTC. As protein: CASSFLYEQYF.

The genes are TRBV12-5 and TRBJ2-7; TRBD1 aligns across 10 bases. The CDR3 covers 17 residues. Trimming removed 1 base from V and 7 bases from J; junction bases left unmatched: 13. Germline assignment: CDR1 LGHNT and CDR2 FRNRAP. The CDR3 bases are TGTGCTAGTGGTTTGGGTTGGGTCGCCGGGACAGGGGTAGAGCAGTACTTC. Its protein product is CASGLGWVAGTGVEQYF.

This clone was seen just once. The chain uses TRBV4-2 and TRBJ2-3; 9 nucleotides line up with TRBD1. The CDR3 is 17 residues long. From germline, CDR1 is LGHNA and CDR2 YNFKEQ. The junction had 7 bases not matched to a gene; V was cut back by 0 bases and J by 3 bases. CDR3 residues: CASSQDPRQGGTDTQYF. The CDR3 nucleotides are TGTGCCAGCAGCCAAGATCCTAGACAGGGGGGTACAGATACGCAGTATTTT.

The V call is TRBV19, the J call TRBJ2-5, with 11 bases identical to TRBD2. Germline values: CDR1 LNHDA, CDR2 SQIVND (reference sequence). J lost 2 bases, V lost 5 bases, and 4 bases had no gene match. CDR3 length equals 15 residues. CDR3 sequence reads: CASSLLAGGQETQYF. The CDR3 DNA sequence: TGTGCCAGTAGTTTGCTAGCGGGAGGACAAGAGACCCAGTACTTC.